This T cell receptor (beta chain) was sequenced for a study of blood T cell repertoires in COVID-19. Study background: Sample material is recorded as cDNA or gDNA derived from T cells, B-cell-depleted T cells, or PBMCs.

Under the authors' procedure: Reference gene primer amplification yielded estimated nucleated cell counts. Assay: immunoSEQ multiplex PCR; the TCRdb copy retains only in-frame clones and omits some. The V and J calls and the clone size are those of that table, but D and trimming were determined from the DNA. The repertoire holds more than 9,500 clones, with approximately 91% as singletons. The ends were cut back, 8 bases at V and 3 bases at J, with 13 bases in the middle. CDR1 and CDR2 from the germline V gene are MNHEY and SVGAGI. The CDR3 has 13 residues. This chain connects TRBV6-5 to TRBJ1-1; weak D call: TRBD1 (6 bases). This receptor was obtained from an older woman with active COVID-19. The sequenced sample consisted of peripheral blood. This chain's CDR3 is CASSGRGDTEAFF. The CDR3 DNA reads TGTGCCAGCTCTGGCAGGGGAGACACTGAAGCTTTCTTT.